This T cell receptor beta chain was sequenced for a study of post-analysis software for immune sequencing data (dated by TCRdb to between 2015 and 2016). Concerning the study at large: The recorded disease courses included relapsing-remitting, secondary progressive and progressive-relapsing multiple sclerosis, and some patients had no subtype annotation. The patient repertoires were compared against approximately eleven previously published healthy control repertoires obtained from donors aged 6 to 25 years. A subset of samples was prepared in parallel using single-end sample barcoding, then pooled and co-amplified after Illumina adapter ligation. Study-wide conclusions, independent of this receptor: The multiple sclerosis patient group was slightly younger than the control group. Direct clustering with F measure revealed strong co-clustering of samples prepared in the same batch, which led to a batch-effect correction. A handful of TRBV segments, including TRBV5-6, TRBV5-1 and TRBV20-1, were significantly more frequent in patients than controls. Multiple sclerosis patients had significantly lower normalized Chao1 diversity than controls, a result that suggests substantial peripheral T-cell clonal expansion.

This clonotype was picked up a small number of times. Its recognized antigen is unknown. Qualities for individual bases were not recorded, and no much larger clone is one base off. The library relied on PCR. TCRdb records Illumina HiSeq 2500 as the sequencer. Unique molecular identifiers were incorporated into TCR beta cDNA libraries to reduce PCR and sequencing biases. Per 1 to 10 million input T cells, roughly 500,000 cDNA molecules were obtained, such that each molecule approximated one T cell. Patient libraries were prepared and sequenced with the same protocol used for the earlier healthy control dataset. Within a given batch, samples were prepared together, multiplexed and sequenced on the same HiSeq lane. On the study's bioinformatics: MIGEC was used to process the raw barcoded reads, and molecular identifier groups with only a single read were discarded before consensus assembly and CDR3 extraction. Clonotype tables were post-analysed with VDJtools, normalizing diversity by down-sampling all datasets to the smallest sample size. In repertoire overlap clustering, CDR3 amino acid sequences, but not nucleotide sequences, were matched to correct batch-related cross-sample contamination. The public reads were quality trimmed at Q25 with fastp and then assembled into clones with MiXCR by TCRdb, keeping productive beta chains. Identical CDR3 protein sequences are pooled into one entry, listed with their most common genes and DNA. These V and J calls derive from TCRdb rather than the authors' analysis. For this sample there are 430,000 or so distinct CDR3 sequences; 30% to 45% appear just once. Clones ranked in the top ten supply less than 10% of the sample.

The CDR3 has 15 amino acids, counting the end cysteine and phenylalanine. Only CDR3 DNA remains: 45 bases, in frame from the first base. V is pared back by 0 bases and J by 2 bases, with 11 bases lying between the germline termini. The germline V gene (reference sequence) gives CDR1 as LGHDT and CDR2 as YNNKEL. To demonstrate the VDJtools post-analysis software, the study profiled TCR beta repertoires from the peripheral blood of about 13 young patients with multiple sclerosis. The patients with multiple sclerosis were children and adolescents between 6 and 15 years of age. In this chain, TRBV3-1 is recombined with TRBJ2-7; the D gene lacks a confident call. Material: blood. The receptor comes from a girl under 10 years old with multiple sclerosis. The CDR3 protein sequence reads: CASSQDLSQAYEQYF. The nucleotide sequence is TGTGCCAGCAGCCAAGATCTGAGTCAGGCCTACGAGCAGTACTTC.